This TCR beta chain was identified during a study of T cell repertoires in cytomegalovirus infection. Study details: Public TCR beta signatures marked donors with CMV infection and the matching HLA.

Study-wide findings and caveats: The ex vivo response was dominated by HLA-C-restricted CMV-specific TCR beta clonotypes.

CDR3 size: 15 residues. The V end was cut by 0 bases, the J end by 5 bases, with 10 bases between. Germline CDR1 SGHNT, CDR2 YENEEA. A single record per CDR3 protein comes from TCRdb applying MiXCR to the reads. Of 300,000 or so distinct CDR3 sequences detected, more than 20% appear once; the ten largest clones hold less than 15%. With respect to this clonotype: The antigen remains undetermined.

Here the sequenced sample was cultured PBMCs, taken from culture after CMV antigen stimulation. This chain uses TRBV11-3 with TRBJ2-2; D not resolved. The receptor's source is a human donor in good health (CMV status not recorded). Some clones in this sample may be carry-over from other donors' samples. In DNA form, the CDR3 reads TGTGCCAGCAGCTTAGATAACGTTAGGACCGGGGAGCTGTTTTTT. It yields the protein CASSLDNVRTGELFF.